One sample yielded the 8 T cell receptor beta chains listed below, sequenced in a study of T cells in women clearing cervical HPV infection. Clones were sequenced by immunoSEQ multiplex PCR, and TCRdb holds only the in-frame ones, with some missing. Its clone listing holds tens of thousands of clones. Sequencing was carried out using blood buffy coat. These receptors all stem from a woman between 18 and 69 years old with a cervical HPV16 infection that either progressed to CIN3+ or cleared (not recorded which).

As to this clone: The read terminates 3 residues before the CDR3 end, so the remaining end is supplied by the germline J gene. The J gene is TRBJ1-1, the V gene TRBV18; 11 nucleotides match TRBD1. This CDR3 contains 18 residues. CDR1 is KGHSH and CDR2 is LQKENI in the germline V gene. CDR3 region: CASSPRTGGAGSTDTAFF. CDR3 bases read: TGTGCCAGCTCACCCCGGACAGGGGGCGCGGGGAGCACAGATACG.

For this clone: From the germline J gene comes the end of the CDR3, since the read stops 3 residues before it. The chain recombines TRBV7-6 with TRBJ2-3; D not resolved. V was trimmed by 5 bases and J by 5 bases, leaving 8 bases between them. The V gene's germline CDR1 is SGHVS and CDR2 FNYEAQ. This CDR3 is 12 amino acids long. The sequenced part of the CDR3 DNA is TGTGCCAGCAGCCAGGTTGGAGATACG. The encoded protein is CASSQVGDT. The full CDR3 protein reads CASSQVGDTQYF.

Notes on this clone: Read coverage stops 3 residues before the CDR3 terminus; the germline J gene supplies the remainder. J is TRBJ2-2 and V is TRBV2, with 8 bases fitting TRBD1. Trimming at V came to 6 bases and at J to 5 bases, leaving 8 bases not matched to a gene. This CDR3 is built from 15 residues. The germline gives CDR1 SNHLY, CDR2 FYNNEI. The CDR3 is CASSADRGETGELFF. The covered CDR3 bases are TGTGCCAGCAGCGCCGACAGGGGAGAAACCGGGGAG.

In the case of this clone: The CDR3 end falls 3 residues outside the read, so it is completed with the germline J gene. The rearrangement joins TRBV10-3 to TRBJ1-1; weak D call: TRBD1 (6 bases). Deletions cut 3 bases from V and 3 bases from J, with 11 bases between. The CDR3 has 14 residues. Germline V gene sequence: CDR1 ENHRY, CDR2 SYGVKD. CDR3: CAISEGQSHTEAFF. CDR3 DNA (partial): TGTGCCATCAGTGAAGGACAGTCCCACACTGAA.

Comments on this clone: The read comes to an end 3 residues before the CDR3 does, leaving the germline J gene to fill in the end. This rearrangement joins TRBV9 to TRBJ2-3; no definite D call. The length of the CDR3 is 12 residues. V was trimmed by 7 bases and J by 5 bases, leaving 11 bases between them. Germline loops: CDR1 SGDLS, CDR2 YYNGEE. The covered CDR3 bases are TGTGCCAGCTCTAAATCCGAAGATACG. This translates into CASSKSEDT. The complete CDR3 sequence is CASSKSEDTQYF.

As to this clone: Read data end 3 residues before the CDR3 end; the end is taken from the germline J gene. The chain couples TRBV10-3 to TRBJ1-2, with D possibly matching TRBD1 (5 bases). The V end lost 0 bases, the J end lost 1 base, and 12 bases lay between the germline ends. Germline V gives CDR1 ENHRY, CDR2 SYGVKD. This CDR3 region has 16 residues. The CDR3: CAISESRGADNYGYTF. The CDR3 bases that were read are TGTGCCATCAGTGAGTCCAGAGGGGCCGATAACTATGGC.

Details on this clone: The read gets to within 3 residues of the CDR3 end, and the germline J gene fills in the rest. The chain combines TRBV4-2 with TRBJ2-3; TRBD1 matches 10 bases. With 3 bases clipped from V and 6 bases from J, the junction kept 9 bases outside the gene matches. Looked up from germline, CDR1 is LGHNA and CDR2 is YNFKEQ. The CDR3 totals 16 residues. CDR3 bases read: TGTGCCAGCAGCCAGCTTTCCGGGACAGGGGAGGATACG. Protein sequence: CASSQLSGTGEDT. The full CDR3 protein is CASSQLSGTGEDTQYF.

A note on this clone: Read sequence stops 3 residues before the CDR3 end, and the germline J gene provides the missing end. The chain recombines TRBV20-1 with TRBJ1-4; D call uncertain. Between the trimmed V and J ends, which lost 1 base and 1 base, there was a span of 10 bases. Germline CDR1 and CDR2: DFQATT and SNEGSKA (reference sequence). CDR3 length: 15 residues. The CDR3 sequence is CSARGRLGTNEKLFF. The sequenced part of the CDR3 DNA is TGCAGTGCTAGAGGGCGACTGGGAACTAATGAAAAA.